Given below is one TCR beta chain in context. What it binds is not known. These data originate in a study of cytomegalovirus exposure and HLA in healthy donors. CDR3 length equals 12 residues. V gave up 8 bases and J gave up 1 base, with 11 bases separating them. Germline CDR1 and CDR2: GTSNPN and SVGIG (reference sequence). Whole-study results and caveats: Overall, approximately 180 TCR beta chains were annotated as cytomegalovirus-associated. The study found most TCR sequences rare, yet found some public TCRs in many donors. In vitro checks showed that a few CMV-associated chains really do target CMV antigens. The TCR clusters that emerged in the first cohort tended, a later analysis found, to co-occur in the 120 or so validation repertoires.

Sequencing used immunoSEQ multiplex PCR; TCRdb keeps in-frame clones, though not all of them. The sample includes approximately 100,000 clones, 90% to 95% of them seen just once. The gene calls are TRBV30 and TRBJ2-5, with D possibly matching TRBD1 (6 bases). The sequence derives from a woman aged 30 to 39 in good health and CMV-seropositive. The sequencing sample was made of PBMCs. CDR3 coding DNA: TGTGCCCAAGGGGGAGTCCAAGAGACCCAGTACTTC. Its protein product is CAQGGVQETQYF.